Following are 19 T cell receptor beta chains from one sample sequenced in a study of blood T cell repertoires in COVID-19. Sequencing used immunoSEQ multiplex PCR; TCRdb keeps in-frame clones, though not all of them. This sample carries around 470,000 clones, nearly 90% of them seen once, and the ten largest clones take roughly 1%. Sequenced: peripheral blood. Every receptor here comes from a man in his late teens or twenties with COVID-19, enrolled during active disease.

The V gene is TRBV5-1, the J gene TRBJ2-3; 11 positions agree with TRBD2. With V trimmed by 4 bases and J by 1 base, 2 bases remained unmatched. Germline CDR1 SGHRS, CDR2 YFSETQ. This CDR3 has 15 residues. In nucleotides, the CDR3 is TGCGCCAGCAGCATGACTAGCGGGGGCACAGATACGCAGTATTTT. It translates to CASSMTSGGTDTQYF.

This chain uses TRBV6-1 with TRBJ2-2, with a weak D call TRBD1 (6 bases). The germline V gene encodes CDR1 MNHNS and CDR2 SASEGT. The CDR3 contains 17 residues. Trimming pared 2 bases from V and 6 bases from J, leaving 19 bases between. This chain's CDR3 is CASSEQGETGKSGELFF. Written as DNA, the CDR3 is TGTGCCAGCAGTGAACAAGGGGAAACAGGGAAATCCGGGGAGCTGTTTTTT.

CDR3 residues: CASSLGDRLSYEQYF. CDR3 bases: TGCGCCAGCAGCTTGGGGGACAGGTTAAGCTACGAGCAGTACTTC. This chain connects TRBV5-1 to TRBJ2-7, with TRBD1 matching over 8 bases. J lost 3 bases, V lost 0 bases, and 5 bases had no gene match. There are 15 residues in the CDR3. Germline V lookup: CDR1 SGHRS, CDR2 YFSETQ.

This clone was observed a handful of times. The chain recombines TRBV9 with TRBJ2-1, with D unclear. Germline lookup yields CDR1 SGDLS and CDR2 YYNGEE. V lost 0 bases to trimming and J lost 0 bases, with 7 bases between them. The CDR3 loop spans 15 amino acids. The CDR3 nucleotides read TGTGCCAGCAGCGTAGTAGTGAGCTCCTACAATGAGCAGTTCTTC. Translation: CASSVVVSSYNEQFF. The full variable domain, completed using reference TRBV9 and TRBJ2-1, is DSGVTQTPKHLITATGQRVTLRCSPRSGDLSVYWYQQSLDQGLQFLIQYYNGEERAKGNILERFSAQQFPDLHSELNLSSLELGDSALYFCASSVVVSSYNEQFFGPGTRLTVL.

This chain joins TRBV9 and TRBJ1-2; no clear D gene. V was trimmed by 0 bases and J by 2 bases, leaving 8 bases between them. The CDR3 totals 14 residues. Per germline, CDR1 SGDLS and CDR2 YYNGEE. CDR3 in DNA: TGTGCCAGCAGCGTAGACGCGGGAAACTATGGCTACACCTTC. The encoded protein is CASSVDAGNYGYTF. Based on the CDR3 plus reference TRBV9 and TRBJ1-2, the full variable domain is DSGVTQTPKHLITATGQRVTLRCSPRSGDLSVYWYQQSLDQGLQFLIQYYNGEERAKGNILERFSAQQFPDLHSELNLSSLELGDSALYFCASSVDAGNYGYTFGSGTRLTVV.

The CDR3 loop is CSVVGGLYPTDTQYF. As DNA, the CDR3 is TGCAGCGTTGTTGGGGGCCTTTACCCCACAGATACGCAGTATTTT. The chain recombines TRBV29-1 with TRBJ2-3; D might be TRBD1 (6 bases). Germline CDR1 reads SQVTM; CDR2 reads ANQGSEA. The CDR3 has 15 amino acids. Deletions cut 4 bases from V and 2 bases from J, with 16 bases between.

Concerning this clone itself: At one of its ends the junction is not consistent with the germline gene, which may arise from a read error. V gene TRBV2 combines with J gene TRBJ2-1, with 10 nucleotides matching TRBD2. CDR3 length: 15 residues. Germline CDR1 SNHLY, CDR2 FYNNEI. CDR3 sequence (DNA): TGTGCCAGCAGTGAAAAGGGTCTAGCGGGAGCCGGGGGGATCTTC. Its translation: CASSEKGLAGAGGIF.

This sequence joins TRBV5-4 and TRBJ2-7, with no clear D. The CDR3 loop spans 14 amino acids. V was clipped by 0 bases and J by 3 bases, with 10 bases between them. Germline V lookup: CDR1 SGHNT, CDR2 YYREEE (reference sequence). DNA for the CDR3: TGTGCCAGCAGCTTGGGTACAGTAGACTACGAGCAGTACTTC. It translates to CASSLGTVDYEQYF. The full variable domain, with the rest looked up from reference TRBV5-4 and TRBJ2-7, is ETGVTQSPTHLIKTRGQQVTLRCSSQSGHNTVSWYQQALGQGPQFIFQYYREEENGRGNFPPRFSGLQFPNYSSELNVNALELDDSALYLCASSLGTVDYEQYFGPGTRLTVT.

V usage is TRBV29-1 and J usage is TRBJ2-3, with TRBD1 as a possible D gene (5 bases). CDR1 and CDR2 (germline): SQVTM, ANQGSEA. The CDR3 is 13 amino acids. V lost 3 bases, J lost 3 bases, and 10 bases lay in between. The CDR3 region is CSVDRVSTDTQYF. CDR3 sequence (DNA): TGCAGCGTTGACAGGGTTTCAACAGATACGCAGTATTTT.

The chain couples TRBV11-3 to TRBJ2-1; weak D call: TRBD2 (7 bases). The CDR3 is 14 amino acids. CDR1 SGHNT and CDR2 YENEEA come from the germline V gene. V was trimmed by 7 bases and J by 5 bases, leaving 15 bases between them. The CDR3 loop reads CASNPRGQNNEQFF. CDR3 nucleotides: TGTGCCAGCAACCCGCGGGGGCAGAACAATGAGCAGTTCTTC.

The chain carries TRBV2 and TRBJ2-2; D is ambiguous. This CDR3 has 15 residues. Trimming pared 5 bases from V and 2 bases from J, leaving 12 bases between. In germline, CDR1 is SNHLY, CDR2 FYNNEI. In DNA form, the CDR3 reads TGTGCCAGCAGTTTGTGGGCAGGTAACACCGGGGAGCTGTTTTTT. Encoded protein: CASSLWAGNTGELFF.

The chain combines TRBV5-1 with TRBJ2-3, with 7 nucleotides matching TRBD1. Germline V gene lookup returns CDR1 SGHRS and CDR2 YFSETQ. The junction had 17 bases not matched to a gene; V was cut back by 2 bases and J by 2 bases. The CDR3 is 19 amino acids. The CDR3 spells CASSFRGSRGRTDTDTQYF. The CDR3 nucleotides are TGCGCCAGCAGCTTCCGGGGTTCCAGGGGGAGAACAGACACAGATACGCAGTATTTT.

The CDR3 bases are TGTGCCAGCGGTCGGGACAGGGTCACTAACTATGGCTACACCTTC. Translating gives CASGRDRVTNYGYTF. The chain carries TRBV5-4 and TRBJ1-2; 9 bases match TRBD1. The CDR3 has 15 residues. J was trimmed by 0 bases and V by 7 bases; bases with no gene match: 7. Germline loops: CDR1 SGHNT, CDR2 YYREEE (reference sequence).

CDR3 loop: CATQGSLRFNQPQHF. Here the CDR3 DNA reads TGTGCCACGCAGGGCTCCCTCCGTTTCAATCAGCCCCAGCATTTT. J is TRBJ1-5 and V is TRBV28, with D maybe TRBD1 (5 bases). CDR1 is MDHEN, CDR2 SYDVKM, per germline. The V end lost 10 bases, the J end lost 3 bases, and 19 bases lay between the germline ends. This CDR3 has 15 amino acids.

V gene TRBV6-1 combines with J gene TRBJ2-3, with 8 nucleotides matching TRBD2. Germline CDR1 and CDR2: MNHNS and SASEGT. This CDR3 is 21 amino acids long. The V segment lost 1 base and the J segment 2 bases; nucleotides outside the gene matches: 20. CDR3 sequence (DNA): TGTGCCAGCAGTGAAGAGGTTTCAGGGACTAGAATCTGGGTGGCCACAGATACGCAGTATTTT. Residues: CASSEEVSGTRIWVATDTQYF.

The chain employs TRBV5-1 and TRBJ1-4; D ambiguous. Trimming removed 0 bases at V and 5 bases at J, with 8 bases between. The CDR3 loop spans 14 amino acids. Germline V lookup: CDR1 SGHRS, CDR2 YFSETQ. The CDR3 loop is CASSLGAPNEKLFF. CDR3 nucleotide sequence: TGCGCCAGCAGCTTGGGGGCTCCAAATGAAAAACTGTTTTTT. Full variable domain (rest looked up from reference TRBV5-1 and TRBJ1-4): KAGVTQTPRYLIKTRGQQVTLSCSPISGHRSVSWYQQTPGQGLQFLFEYFSETQRNKGNFPGRFSGRQFSNSRSEMNVSTLELGDSALYLCASSLGAPNEKLFFGSGTQLSVL.

This chain joins TRBV6-2 or TRBV6-3 and TRBJ1-2; the D is unclear. Germline CDR1 and CDR2: MNHEY and SVGEGT. Deletions cut 5 bases from V and 5 bases from J, with 6 bases between. The CDR3 length is 11 residues. The CDR3 coding sequence is TGTGCCAGCAGTCAGGTATATGGCTACACCTTC. It encodes CASSQVYGYTF.

The genes are TRBV15 and TRBJ2-5, with TRBD2 matching 12 bases. Trimming at V came to 0 bases and at J to 4 bases, leaving 6 bases not matched to a gene. CDR3 length: 17 amino acids. CDR1 LNHNV and CDR2 YYDKDF come from the germline V gene (reference sequence). The CDR3 DNA sequence: TGTGCCACCAGCAGAGATACTAGCGGGGGGCCCGTAGAGACCCAGTACTTC. As protein: CATSRDTSGGPVETQYF. The full variable domain, with the rest looked up from reference TRBV15 and TRBJ2-5, is DAMVIQNPRYQVTQFGKPVTLSCSQTLNHNVMYWYQQKSSQAPKLLFHYYDKDFNNEADTPDNFQSRRPNTSFCFLDIRSPGLGDTAMYLCATSRDTSGGPVETQYFGPGTRLLVL.

This chain joins TRBV6-5 and TRBJ2-5; TRBD1 agrees at 9 bases. CDR3 length: 15 amino acids. V gave up 10 bases and J gave up 1 base; unmatched junction bases: 10. The germline V gene encodes CDR1 MNHEY and CDR2 SVGAGI. Written as DNA, the CDR3 is TGTGCCACCTCGAGGGACAGGGCCCTCCAAGAGACCCAGTACTTC. Translation gives CATSRDRALQETQYF.